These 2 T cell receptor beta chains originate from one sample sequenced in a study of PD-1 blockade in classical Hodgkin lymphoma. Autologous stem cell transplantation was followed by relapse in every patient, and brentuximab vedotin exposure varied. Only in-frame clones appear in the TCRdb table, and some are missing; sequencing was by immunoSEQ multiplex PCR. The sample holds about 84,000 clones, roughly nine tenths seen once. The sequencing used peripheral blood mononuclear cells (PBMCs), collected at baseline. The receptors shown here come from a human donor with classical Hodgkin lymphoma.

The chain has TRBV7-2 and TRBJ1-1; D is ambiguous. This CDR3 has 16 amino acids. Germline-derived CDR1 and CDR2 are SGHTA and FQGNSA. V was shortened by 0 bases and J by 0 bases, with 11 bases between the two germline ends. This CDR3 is CASSLARQYMNTEAFF. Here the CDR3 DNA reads TGTGCCAGCAGCTTAGCACGCCAGTACATGAACACTGAAGCTTTCTTT.

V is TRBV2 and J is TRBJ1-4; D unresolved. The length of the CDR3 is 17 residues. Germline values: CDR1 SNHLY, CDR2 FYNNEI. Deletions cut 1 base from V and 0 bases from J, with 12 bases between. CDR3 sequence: CASSEGSGWATNEKLFF. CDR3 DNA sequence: TGTGCCAGCAGTGAAGGTTCGGGGTGGGCAACTAATGAAAAACTGTTTTTT.